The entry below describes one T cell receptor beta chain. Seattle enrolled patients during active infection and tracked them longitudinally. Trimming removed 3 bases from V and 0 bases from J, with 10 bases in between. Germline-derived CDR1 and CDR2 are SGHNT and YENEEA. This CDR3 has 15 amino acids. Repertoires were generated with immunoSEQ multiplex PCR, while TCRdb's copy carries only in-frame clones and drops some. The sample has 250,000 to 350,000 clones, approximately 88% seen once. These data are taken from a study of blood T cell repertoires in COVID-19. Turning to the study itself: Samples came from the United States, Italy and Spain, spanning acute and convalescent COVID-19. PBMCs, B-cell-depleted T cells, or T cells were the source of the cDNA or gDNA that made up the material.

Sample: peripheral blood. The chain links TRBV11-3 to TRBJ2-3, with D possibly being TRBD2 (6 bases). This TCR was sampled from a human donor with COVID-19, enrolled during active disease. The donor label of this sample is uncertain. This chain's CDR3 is CASSLDGTSTDTQYF. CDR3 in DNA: TGTGCCAGCAGCTTGGACGGGACTAGCACAGATACGCAGTATTTT.